These 23 T cell receptor beta chains originate from one sample sequenced in a study of metastatic and nonmetastatic thyroid tumors. Treatment of any kind had been given to no patient before thyroid surgery. From the PCR reads, TCRdb re-called clones with MiXCR. The sample records approximately 90,000 clones, about an eighth being singletons. The specimen was blood. These receptors all stem from a female donor with papillary thyroid cancer or a benign thyroid nodule (not recorded which). Some clones in this sample may be carry-over from other donors' samples.

This clone occurred many times. J is TRBJ2-1 and V is TRBV7-1; a weak D match, TRBD2 (6 bases). TRBV7-1 is reported as an ORF; its role is uncertain. The V end was cut by 2 bases, the J end by 4 bases, with 24 bases between. The CDR3 length is 19 residues. The CDR3 DNA reads TGTGCCAGCAGCTCATCGTCATCGGGACTCCCTGCATGGTACAATGAGCAGTTCTTC. Its protein is CASSSSSSGLPAWYNEQFF.

This clone was picked up many times. The V call is TRBV11-2, the J call TRBJ2-1; a weak D match, TRBD1 (6 bases). The germline V gene encodes CDR1 SGHAT and CDR2 FQNNGV. The CDR3 has 15 amino acids. Trimming left V 4 bases short and J 8 bases short, with 18 bases between. CDR3 region: CASSYGWGLVDEQFF. CDR3 DNA: TGTGCCAGCAGCTATGGTTGGGGGCTTGTGGATGAGCAGTTCTTC.

This clone was seen at least ten times. This chain connects TRBV28 to TRBJ2-7; a weak D match, TRBD2 (6 bases). Trimming took off 3 bases at V and 0 bases at J, with 6 bases between the two ends. Germline lookup yields CDR1 MDHEN and CDR2 SYDVKM. The CDR3 totals 13 residues. CDR3 loop: CASSLGGSYEQYF. The DNA for the CDR3 is TGTGCCAGCAGTTTGGGGGGCTCCTACGAGCAGTACTTC.

This clone occurred many times. The chain uses TRBV9 and TRBJ1-6; D is possibly TRBD1 (6 bases). The CDR3 covers 16 residues. CDR1 SGDLS and CDR2 YYNGEE come from the germline V gene. V gave up 4 bases and J gave up 3 bases, with 14 bases separating them. CDR3 sequence (DNA): TGTGCCAGCAGCACCGGCGGGGGGCTCTATAATTCACCCCTCCACTTT. Its translation is CASSTGGGLYNSPLHF.

This chain links TRBV28 with TRBJ1-2; 12 bases map to TRBD1. Germline V gene data show CDR1 as MDHEN and CDR2 as SYDVKM. V lost 9 bases to trimming and J lost 2 bases; unmatched junction nucleotides: 16. This CDR3 has 18 residues. CDR3 sequence (DNA): TGTGCCAGATCTAGGGCGACGGGACAGGGGGCGATGAACTATGGCTACACCTTC. Residues: CARSRATGQGAMNYGYTF.

The sample holds many counts of this clone. Other DNA sequences in the sample encode the same CDR3. This chain uses TRBV6-2 or TRBV6-3 with TRBJ1-5; D perhaps matches TRBD1 (6 bases). V was trimmed by 2 bases and J by 2 bases, leaving 16 bases between them. There are 17 residues in the CDR3. Germline values: CDR1 MNHEY, CDR2 SVGEGT. The CDR3 spells CASSYPTGGFGNQPQHF. In DNA, the CDR3 is TGTGCCAGCAGTTACCCGACGGGGGGCTTCGGCAATCAGCCCCAGCATTTT.

This clone appeared a single time. The chain joins TRBV3-1 to TRBJ1-1; the match to TRBD1 covers 9 bases. The CDR3 consists of 15 residues. V lost 4 bases and J lost 3; bases outside the gene matches: 6. Germline loops: CDR1 LGHDT, CDR2 YNNKEL (reference sequence). The CDR3 loop is CASSPTTGGDTEAFF. CDR3 DNA sequence: TGTGCCAGCAGCCCTACCACAGGGGGCGACACTGAAGCTTTCTTT.

This clone was detected many times. This rearrangement joins TRBV9 to TRBJ2-3; TRBD2 matches 9 bases. J gave up 4 bases and V 4 bases, and 13 bases lay outside the gene matches. The CDR3 spans 17 residues. Germline CDR1 and CDR2: SGDLS and YYNGEE. In DNA, the CDR3 is TGTGCCAGCAGCCCCAGGGTACGGGCGGGAGGGCCAGATACGCAGTATTTT. This codes for CASSPRVRAGGPDTQYF.

Concerning this clone: An end of the junction differs from the germline gene, which may be a read error. CDR3 DNA sequence: TGTGCCAGCAGCGCCCTCCAAGGCGTAGCTAACTATGGCTACACATTC. This encodes CASSALQGVANYGYTF. The chain joins TRBV7-8 to TRBJ1-2, with unresolved D. The germline CDR1 and CDR2 sequences are SGHVS and FQNEAQ. The CDR3 loop spans 16 amino acids.

This clone was picked up many times. The chain employs TRBV7-9 and TRBJ2-7, with a tentative D call TRBD1 (6 bases). Looked up from germline, CDR1 is SEHNR and CDR2 is FQNEAQ (reference sequence). The CDR3 totals 13 residues. Trimming left V 3 bases short and J 5 bases short, with 11 bases between. CDR3 nucleotide sequence: TGTGCCAGCAGCTTGAACAGGGATCACGAGCAGTACTTC. Protein sequence: CASSLNRDHEQYF.

This clone was seen many times. The CDR3 nucleotides read TGCAGTGCTAGAGATGGGCTGGCCTACGAGCAGTACTTC. This sequence encodes CSARDGLAYEQYF. This chain uses TRBV20-1 with TRBJ2-7; no reliable D call. Germline-derived CDR1 and CDR2 are DFQATT and SNEGSKA (reference sequence). Trimming stripped 0 bases from V and 2 bases from J, with 8 bases between. The CDR3 spans 13 residues.

This clone was seen a few times. A much larger clone is a single base away; this may be a read error. J is TRBJ2-3 and V is TRBV27; TRBD2 might be the D (5 bases). The CDR3 is 15 residues long. Trimming took 4 bases from V and 4 from J, leaving 15 bases between them. Germline V CDR1 and CDR2: MNHEY, SMNVEV (reference sequence). The CDR3 sequence is CASSSAVGPSDTQYF. As DNA, the CDR3 is TGTGCCAGCAGTTCAGCGGTAGGGCCGTCAGATACGCAGTATTTT.

This clone was recorded many times. This sequence joins TRBV28 and TRBJ2-5; the match to TRBD2 covers 10 bases. The CDR3 is made up of 16 amino acids. Trimming took 6 bases from V and 1 from J; bases not matched to a gene: 8. Germline lookup yields CDR1 MDHEN and CDR2 SYDVKM. CDR3 sequence: CASSLKAGGVQETQYF. The CDR3 bases are TGTGCCAGCAGCCTAAAAGCGGGAGGGGTCCAAGAGACCCAGTACTTC.

This clone was detected many times. V and J are TRBV13 and TRBJ2-3; 12 bases are shared with TRBD2. J gave up 0 bases and V 5 bases, and 6 bases lay outside the gene matches. There are 17 residues in the CDR3. Germline V gene sequence: CDR1 PRHDT, CDR2 FYEKMQ (reference sequence). CDR3 DNA sequence: TGTGCCAGCAGCCCCCCGACTAGCGGGGGTAGCACAGATACGCAGTATTTT. It translates to CASSPPTSGGSTDTQYF.

This clone was seen ten or more times. The gene calls are TRBV14 and TRBJ2-7; D not certain. Trimming shortened V by 0 bases and J by 4 bases, and 10 bases separated the two germline ends. This CDR3 has 14 amino acids. Germline lookup yields CDR1 SGHDN and CDR2 FVKESK. The CDR3 protein is CASSQDVKGYEQYF. CDR3 nucleotide sequence: TGTGCCAGCAGCCAAGATGTGAAGGGATACGAGCAGTACTTC.

This clone was seen many times. The chain recombines TRBV12-3 or TRBV12-4 with TRBJ1-1, with a possible D match to TRBD1 (5 bases). Between the trimmed V and J ends, which lost 7 bases and 0 bases, there was a span of 12 bases. The CDR3 loop spans 14 amino acids. CDR3 in amino acids: CASTWDYMNTEAFF. DNA for the CDR3: TGTGCCAGCACCTGGGACTACATGAACACTGAAGCTTTCTTT.

This clone has a count of ten or more. V gene TRBV4-2 combines with J gene TRBJ2-3; 9 bases agree with TRBD1. Germline CDR1 is LGHNA and CDR2 is YNFKEQ. Trimming removed 5 bases from V and 4 bases from J; junction bases left unmatched: 10. CDR3 length equals 16 residues. CDR3 DNA: TGTGCCAGCAGCGCACACGGGACAGGGTTGGCAGATACGCAGTATTTT. Protein sequence: CASSAHGTGLADTQYF.

Ten or more counts support this clone. This chain uses TRBV6-2 or TRBV6-3 with TRBJ2-5; no clear D. The CDR3 is made up of 11 amino acids. CDR1 and CDR2 from the germline V gene are MNHEY and SVGEGT. Trimming removed 6 bases at V and 7 bases at J, with 9 bases between. The CDR3 sequence is CASSRGVTQYF. CDR3 nucleotides: TGTGCCAGCAGCCGCGGCGTGACCCAGTACTTC.

In its sample, this clone is medium-sized. V is TRBV7-8 and J is TRBJ2-7; D is perhaps TRBD1 or TRBD2 (5 bases each). Germline V gene sequence: CDR1 SGHVS, CDR2 FQNEAQ. CDR3 length: 15 residues. The V gene lost 2 bases and the J gene lost 2 bases, with 13 bases spanning the gap. In DNA, the CDR3 is TGTGCCAGCAGCTTAAACCGGGACGGAACCTACGAGCAGTACTTC. This codes for CASSLNRDGTYEQYF.

This clone was recorded many times. The same CDR3 can be traced to other DNA sequences in this sample. This CDR3 is CASSQGEGGFDQPQHF. The CDR3 bases are TGTGCCAGCAGCCAAGGTGAGGGGGGATTTGATCAGCCCCAGCATTTT. This chain connects TRBV4-2 to TRBJ1-5; D possibly corresponds to TRBD1 (6 bases). The germline V gene encodes CDR1 LGHNA and CDR2 YNFKEQ. Trimming took off 1 base at V and 5 bases at J, with 15 bases between the two ends. This CDR3 contains 16 residues.

This clone was recorded at least ten times. The J gene is TRBJ2-7, the V gene TRBV11-1; D remains ambiguous. V gave up 3 bases and J gave up 0 bases, with 9 bases separating them. From germline, CDR1 is SGHAT and CDR2 FQDESV (reference sequence). CDR3 length: 14 residues. The CDR3 region has the DNA TGTGCCAGCAGCTTGCGGACGAGCTCCTACGAGCAGTACTTC. This translates into CASSLRTSSYEQYF.

At least ten counts were recorded for this clone. The CDR3 bases are TGCGCCAGCAGCTTGGCAGAGAACACTGAAGCTTTCTTT. This sequence encodes CASSLAENTEAFF. This sequence joins TRBV5-1 and TRBJ1-1; D is uncertain. CDR1 SGHRS and CDR2 YFSETQ come from the germline V gene. The V gene lost 0 bases and the J gene lost 1 base, with 4 bases spanning the gap. The CDR3 runs to 13 residues.

The sample holds many counts of this clone. CDR3 nucleotide sequence: TGTGCCATCTCACCTGGGCGGGATAGCACAGATACGCAGTATTTT. Its translation: CAISPGRDSTDTQYF. The rearrangement joins TRBV28 to TRBJ2-3; possibly TRBD2 for D (6 bases). V gave up 10 bases and J gave up 0 bases, with 17 bases separating them. Germline CDR1 MDHEN, CDR2 SYDVKM. This CDR3 contains 15 residues.